This TCR beta chain was documented in a study of chemoradiotherapy in HPV16-positive cancers. TCRdb's table, derived via immunoSEQ multiplex PCR, lists solely in-frame clones and lacks some. The table shows about 27,000 clones, with approximately 93% occurring only once. Findings of the study overall: Non-HPV-specific T cells did not expand in tumors during treatment, whereas candidate HPV-specific clones and E7-related motifs did.

About this clone: As yet, its antigen is unknown.

Repertoires were sampled repeatedly during chemoradiotherapy. Trimming left V 4 bases short and J 9 bases short, with 16 bases between. This CDR3 has 15 amino acids. Germline CDR1 reads LNHDA; CDR2 reads SQIVND (reference sequence). This chain joins TRBV19 and TRBJ1-6; TRBD1 might be the D (5 bases). The sequence was obtained from a human donor with HPV-associated anogenital cancer. The sample here was blood, taken from a patient who underwent chemoradiotherapy. CDR3: CASSNHLKGISPLHF. Here the CDR3 DNA reads TGTGCCAGTAGTAACCACCTAAAGGGGATTTCACCCCTCCACTTT. The whole variable domain, remainder taken from reference TRBV19 and TRBJ1-6, is DGGITQSPKYLFRKEGQNVTLSCEQNLNHDAMYWYRQDPGQGLRLIYYSQIVNDFQKGDIAEGYSVSREKKESFPLTVTSAQKNPTAFYLCASSNHLKGISPLHFGNGTRLTVT.